The next 13 T cell receptor beta chains were all read from a single sample in a study of blood T cell repertoires in COVID-19 (dated by TCRdb to 2018 to 2021). Libraries came from the immunoSEQ multiplex PCR assay. TCRdb mirrors the immuneACCESS table, restricted to in-frame sequences. Some clones are absent from its copies; in checked studies, under half trace to an unresolved V gene, and the reason for the others is unknown. The sample table shows about 84,000 clones, and approximately 86% are seen once. The biggest ten clones account for approximately 1.2% of the sample. The sequenced material came from peripheral blood. These receptors all stem from a man at least 80 years old with active or convalescent COVID-19.

This chain connects TRBV9 to TRBJ2-6; D ambiguous. There are 15 residues in the CDR3. V was trimmed by 4 bases and J by 4 bases, leaving 12 bases between them. Germline V gene sequence: CDR1 SGDLS, CDR2 YYNGEE. This CDR3 reads CASSLSGPGANVLTF. The CDR3 bases are TGTGCCAGCAGCCTCTCGGGTCCGGGGGCCAACGTCCTGACTTTC.

The chain combines TRBV6-1 with TRBJ1-2; TRBD1 agrees at 8 bases. The germline V gene has CDR1 MNHNS and CDR2 SASEGT. The length of the CDR3 is 14 residues. V dropped 3 bases and J dropped 8; count of bases not matched to a gene: 8. CDR3 DNA: TGTGCCAGCAGTGAGTCTCGCGCAGGGGGCGGCTACACCTTC. Translation gives CASSESRAGGGYTF.

The V gene is TRBV19, the J gene TRBJ2-3; 9 bases are a match to TRBD2. CDR1 and CDR2 from the germline V gene are LNHDA and SQIVND (reference sequence). V shed 6 bases and J 4 bases; nucleotides not matched to a gene: 14. The length of the CDR3 is 17 residues. The CDR3 here is CASRDRGSGSSADTQYF. CDR3 nucleotides: TGTGCCAGTAGGGACCGGGGTAGCGGGAGTTCCGCAGATACGCAGTATTTT.

The chain couples TRBV2 to TRBJ1-1; D unclear. The germline V and J ends were trimmed by 8 bases and 1 base, with 14 bases remaining between them. The CDR3 extends over 14 amino acids. Germline loops: CDR1 SNHLY, CDR2 FYNNEI. CDR3 DNA: TGTGCCAGCCATGGGCAGGCCAGGAACACTGAAGCTTTCTTT. Its protein product is CASHGQARNTEAFF.

The chain recombines TRBV10-3 with TRBJ1-6, with D hard to call. Trimming cost V 0 bases and J 6 bases, with 6 bases left between them. Germline V gives CDR1 ENHRY, CDR2 SYGVKD. This CDR3 has 14 amino acids. CDR3 loop: CAISESNSNSPLHF. The CDR3 bases are TGTGCCATCAGTGAGTCGAACAGTAATTCACCCCTCCACTTT.

The chain links TRBV4-2 to TRBJ1-1; 9 bases fit TRBD1. The V gene's germline CDR1 is LGHNA and CDR2 YNFKEQ. CDR3 length equals 13 residues. With V trimmed by 8 bases and J by 2 bases, 3 bases remained unmatched. The CDR3 sequence: CASVQGANTEAFF. DNA for the CDR3: TGTGCCAGCGTACAGGGGGCCAACACTGAAGCTTTCTTT.

The chain links TRBV11-2 to TRBJ2-7, with TRBD2 matching 12 bases. Germline trimming cut 2 bases from V and 2 bases from J; bases unmatched to any gene: 1. Germline lookup yields CDR1 SGHAT and CDR2 FQNNGV. The CDR3 length is 15 residues. The CDR3 reads CASSLLAGGPYEQYF. DNA of the CDR3: TGTGCCAGCAGCTTACTAGCGGGAGGGCCCTACGAGCAGTACTTC.

The gene calls are TRBV7-9 and TRBJ2-3; the D is unclear. The length of the CDR3 is 14 residues. The V gene lost 4 bases and the J gene lost 0 bases, with 8 bases spanning the gap. Germline loops: CDR1 SEHNR, CDR2 FQNEAQ (reference sequence). DNA for the CDR3: TGTGCCAGCAGCTCCCCGACTAGCACAGATACGCAGTATTTT. As protein: CASSSPTSTDTQYF. Using reference TRBV7-9 and TRBJ2-3 for the parts outside the CDR3, the full variable domain is DTGVSQNPRHKITKRGQNVTFRCDPISEHNRLYWYRQTLGQGPEFLTYFQNEAQLEKSRLLSDRFSAERPKGSFSTLEIQRTEQGDSAMYLCASSSPTSTDTQYFGPGTRLTVL.

The genes are TRBV3-1 (or the pseudogene TRBV3-2) and TRBJ1-5, with a weak D call TRBD1 (5 bases). The CDR3 spans 16 residues. V was clipped by 2 bases and J by 2 bases, with 13 bases between them. Germline assignment: CDR1 LGHDT and CDR2 YNNKEL (reference sequence). The CDR3 loop is CASSQNQGFGNQPQHF. The DNA for the CDR3 is TGTGCCAGCAGCCAAAACCAGGGTTTCGGCAATCAGCCCCAGCATTTT.

The V call is TRBV19, the J call TRBJ2-3, with TRBD1 as a possible D gene (6 bases). This CDR3 contains 15 residues. V was clipped by 3 bases and J by 2 bases, with 12 bases between them. The germline CDR1 and CDR2 sequences are LNHDA and SQIVND (reference sequence). In DNA form, the CDR3 reads TGTGCCAGTAGTATTCAGGGGACCAACACAGATACGCAGTATTTT. It specifies CASSIQGTNTDTQYF.

The V and J genes are TRBV19 and TRBJ1-2; 11 bases map to TRBD1. This CDR3 has 15 amino acids. Trimming cost V 4 bases and J 7 bases; bases outside gene matches: 8. CDR1 is LNHDA and CDR2 is SQIVND in the germline V gene (reference sequence). The DNA for the CDR3 is TGTGCCAGTAGTAGTGGACAGGGGGCTTGGGCTGGCTACACCTTC. It encodes CASSSGQGAWAGYTF.

This sequence joins TRBV7-2 and TRBJ1-3; 8 nucleotides match TRBD1. Germline CDR1 reads SGHTA; CDR2 reads FQGNSA. The ends lost 6 bases at V and 0 bases at J; junction bases unmatched: 10. This CDR3 region has 17 residues. In DNA form, the CDR3 reads TGTGCCAGCAGTCTTTTTCGACAGGGGATCTCTGGAAACACCATATATTTT. This gives the protein CASSLFRQGISGNTIYF.

The chain combines TRBV5-6 with TRBJ2-2, with 7 bases fitting TRBD2. Trimming removed 2 bases from V and 3 bases from J; junction bases left unmatched: 4. Looked up from germline, CDR1 is SGHDT and CDR2 is YYEEEE. This CDR3 is 15 amino acids long. The CDR3 sequence is CASSFSGLHTGELFF. In nucleotides, the CDR3 is TGTGCCAGCAGCTTTTCGGGACTACACACCGGGGAGCTGTTTTTT. The full variable domain, its missing parts supplied by reference TRBV5-6 and TRBJ2-2, is DAGVTQSPTHLIKTRGQQVTLRCSPKSGHDTVSWYQQALGQGPQFIFQYYEEEERQRGNFPDRFSGHQFPNYSSELNVNALLLGDSALYLCASSFSGLHTGELFFGEGSRLTVL.